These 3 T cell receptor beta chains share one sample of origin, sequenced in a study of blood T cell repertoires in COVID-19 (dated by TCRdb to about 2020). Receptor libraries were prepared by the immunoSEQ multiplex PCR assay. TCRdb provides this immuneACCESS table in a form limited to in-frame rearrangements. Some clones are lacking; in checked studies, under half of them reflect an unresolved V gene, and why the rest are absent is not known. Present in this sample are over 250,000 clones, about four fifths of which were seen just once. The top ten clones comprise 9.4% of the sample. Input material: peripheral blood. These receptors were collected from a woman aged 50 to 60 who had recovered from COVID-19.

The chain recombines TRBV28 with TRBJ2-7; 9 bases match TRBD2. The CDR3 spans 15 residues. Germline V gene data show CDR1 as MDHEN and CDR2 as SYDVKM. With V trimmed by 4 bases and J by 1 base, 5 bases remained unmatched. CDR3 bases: TGTGCCAGCAGTTCCCAGGGACTAGCATCCTACGAGCAGTACTTC. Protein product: CASSSQGLASYEQYF.

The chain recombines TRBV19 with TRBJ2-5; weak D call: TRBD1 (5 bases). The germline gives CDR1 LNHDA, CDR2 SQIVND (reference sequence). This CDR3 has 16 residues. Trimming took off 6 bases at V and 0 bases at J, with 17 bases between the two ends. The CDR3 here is CASRITGRLYQETQYF. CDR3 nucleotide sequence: TGTGCCAGTAGAATAACAGGCCGGCTCTACCAAGAGACCCAGTACTTC. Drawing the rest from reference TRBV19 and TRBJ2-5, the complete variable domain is DGGITQSPKYLFRKEGQNVTLSCEQNLNHDAMYWYRQDPGQGLRLIYYSQIVNDFQKGDIAEGYSVSREKKESFPLTVTSAQKNPTAFYLCASRITGRLYQETQYFGPGTRLLVL.

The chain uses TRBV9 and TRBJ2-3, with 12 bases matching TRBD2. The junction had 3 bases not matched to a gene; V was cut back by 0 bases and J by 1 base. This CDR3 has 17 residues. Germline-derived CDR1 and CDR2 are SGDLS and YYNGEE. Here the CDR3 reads CASSVATSGGRTDTQYF. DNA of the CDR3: TGTGCCAGCAGCGTAGCGACTAGCGGGGGACGCACAGATACGCAGTATTTT. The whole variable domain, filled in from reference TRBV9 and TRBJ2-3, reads DSGVTQTPKHLITATGQRVTLRCSPRSGDLSVYWYQQSLDQGLQFLIQYYNGEERAKGNILERFSAQQFPDLHSELNLSSLELGDSALYFCASSVATSGGRTDTQYFGPGTRLTVL.